This paragraph covers one T cell receptor (beta chain) sequence. Its target is unknown. The data are from a study of immune cell composition in non-small cell lung cancer. Study-level findings and limits: Tumour-associated clones >0.5% occurred in 25% to 40% of adenocarcinomas, under 85% of squamous. Top 10 clone scores and clonality were higher in squamous than adenocarcinoma.

Repertoires were generated with immunoSEQ multiplex PCR, while TCRdb's copy carries only in-frame clones and drops some. The sample comprises about 3,800 clones, approximately 80% of which are singletons, and approximately 8% rests with the top ten. Losses at the gene ends were 2 bases for V and 1 base for J; bases not matched to a gene: 5. Germline lookup yields CDR1 SGHRS and CDR2 YFSETQ. The CDR3 has 15 residues. V and J are TRBV5-1 and TRBJ2-5; TRBD1 agrees at 7 bases. This clonotype was obtained from a human donor with non-small cell lung cancer. Sample: lung tumor tissue. CDR3 residues: CASSFLGTAQETQYF. CDR3 DNA: TGCGCCAGCAGCTTTTTAGGGACAGCCCAAGAGACCCAGTACTTC.